This record looks at one TCR beta chain sequence and its context. One entry per CDR3 protein results from TCRdb running MiXCR on the RT-PCR reads. Of almost 700,000 distinct CDR3 sequences in the sample, 11% to 15% are singletons; the top ten hold 3.6%. V lost 0 bases and J 0 bases, leaving 13 bases between the germline ends. Germline V CDR1 and CDR2: LGHDT, YNNKEL (reference sequence). CDR3 length: 17 residues. Source material: memory CD4+ T cells from blood. This clonotype was obtained from a female donor in good health, serving as a healthy control. V is TRBV3-1 and J is TRBJ2-3, with D hard to call. DNA for the CDR3: TGTGCCAGCAGCCAAGATTTGGCGGTCTTAAGCACAGATACGCAGTATTTT. As protein: CASSQDLAVLSTDTQYF.